A selection of T cell receptor beta chains follows, all from one sample in a study of blood T cell repertoires in COVID-19. Data came from immunoSEQ multiplex PCR; TCRdb stores just in-frame clones and leaves some out. The sample yields hundreds of thousands of clones, about nine tenths seen once. The specimen sequenced was PBMCs or T cells enriched from blood (not recorded which). The receptor set was obtained from a man between 60 and 75 years old who had recovered from COVID-19. Each CDR3 is given with its conserved first and last residue. D genes are given only for firm matches. Some rows have no size entry. The others give once, few or many, or a class for an expanded clone.

d_call,clone_size,j_call,v_call,cdr3_aa,cdr3_nt
-,-,TRBJ2-2,TRBV6-5,CASTDRINTGELFF,TGTGCCAGCACGGACAGAATAAACACCGGGGAGCTGTTTTTT
TRBD1,-,TRBJ2-1,TRBV7-3,CASSLGQNNEQFF,TGTGCCAGCAGCTTGGGACAGAACAATGAGCAGTTCTTC
-,-,TRBJ2-2,TRBV5-4,CASSFGTGELFF,TGTGCCAGCAGCTTCGGCACCGGGGAGCTGTTTTTT
-,-,TRBJ1-2,TRBV7-3,CASSSTGSYGYTF,TGTGCCAGCAGCTCCACAGGCAGCTATGGCTACACCTTC
-,-,TRBJ1-5,TRBV6-5,CASSLRDNQPQHF,TGTGCCAGCAGTCTACGGGACAATCAGCCCCAGCATTTT
TRBD2,-,TRBJ2-7,TRBV2,CASKPGLAGDEQYF,TGTGCCAGCAAACCGGGACTAGCGGGAGACGAGCAGTACTTC
TRBD2,-,TRBJ2-7,TRBV23-1,CASSQKDLGGGNEQYF,TGCGCCAGCAGTCAAAAAGACCTCGGGGGGGGAAACGAGCAGTACTTC
TRBD1,-,TRBJ1-1,TRBV5-1,CASSSGTGAGTEAFF,TGCGCCAGCAGCTCCGGGACAGGGGCGGGTACTGAAGCTTTCTTT
-,-,TRBJ1-1,TRBV25-1,CASSGSQDGADTEAFF,TGTGCCAGCAGTGGGTCGCAGGATGGGGCTGACACTGAAGCTTTCTTT
TRBD1,-,TRBJ2-6,TRBV7-2,CASSSPGQGAYGANVLTF,TGTGCCAGCAGCTCACCGGGACAGGGGGCTTATGGGGCCAACGTCCTGACTTTC
TRBD2,-,TRBJ2-1,TRBV19,CASSIFSGSYREQFF,TGTGCCAGTAGTATATTTAGCGGGAGTTATCGTGAGCAGTTCTTC
-,-,TRBJ2-1,TRBV7-3,CASSQGRGTPRYNEQFF,TGTGCCAGCAGCCAAGGGAGGGGGACTCCCCGTTACAATGAGCAGTTCTTC
TRBD2,-,TRBJ2-7,TRBV14,CASSAGLAPYEQYF,TGTGCCAGCAGTGCTGGACTAGCCCCCTACGAGCAGTACTTC
-,-,TRBJ1-1,TRBV28,CASSSPPPGQKAFF,TGTGCCAGCAGTTCTCCCCCGCCGGGACAAAAAGCTTTCTTT
TRBD1,-,TRBJ2-1,TRBV6-4,CASSDWTGIYNEQFF,TGTGCCAGCAGTGACTGGACAGGGATTTACAATGAGCAGTTCTTC
-,-,TRBJ1-6,TRBV28,CASSLPLGQDNSPLHF,TGTGCCAGCAGTTTGCCACTGGGGCAGGATAATTCACCCCTCCACTTT
-,-,TRBJ1-4,TRBV9,CASSVVAGANEKLFF,TGTGCCAGCAGCGTAGTTGCAGGGGCGAATGAAAAACTGTTTTTT
TRBD2,-,TRBJ2-7,TRBV6-1,CASSVGILPGTSRQYF,TGTGCCAGCAGTGTAGGTATCTTGCCGGGGACTAGCCGGCAGTACTTC
TRBD1,-,TRBJ1-2,TRBV7-2,CASKTGGAYGYTF,TGTGCCAGCAAAACAGGGGGTGCCTATGGCTACACCTTC
TRBD2,-,TRBJ2-3,TRBV28,CASRGTSAITDTQYF,TGTGCCAGCAGGGGGACTAGCGCTATCACAGATACGCAGTATTTT
-,-,TRBJ2-7,TRBV9,CASSDGRSYEQYF,TGTGCCAGCAGCGACGGTCGCTCCTACGAGCAGTACTTC
TRBD1,-,TRBJ1-1,TRBV5-1,CASSLDRGPEAFF,TGCGCCAGCAGTCTTGACAGGGGGCCTGAAGCTTTCTTT
TRBD1,once,TRBJ2-7,TRBV6-5,CASSRDRVWEQYF,TGTGCCAGCAGTCGGGACAGGGTGTGGGAGCAGTACTTC
-,-,TRBJ2-7,TRBV3-1/TRBV3-2,CASSQDGVVPYEQYF,TGTGCCAGCAGCCAAGATGGAGTCGTACCCTACGAGCAGTACTTC
TRBD2,-,TRBJ2-7,TRBV20-1,CSASRREYDEQYF,TGCAGTGCTAGTCGGCGGGAGTACGACGAGCAGTACTTC
TRBD1,-,TRBJ1-2,TRBV27,CASRGDRAPNYGYTF,TGTGCCAGCAGGGGAGACAGGGCCCCTAACTATGGCTACACCTTC
TRBD2,-,TRBJ2-7,TRBV9,CASSVDAGELREQYF,TGTGCCAGCAGCGTAGATGCGGGAGAACTGAGGGAGCAGTACTTC